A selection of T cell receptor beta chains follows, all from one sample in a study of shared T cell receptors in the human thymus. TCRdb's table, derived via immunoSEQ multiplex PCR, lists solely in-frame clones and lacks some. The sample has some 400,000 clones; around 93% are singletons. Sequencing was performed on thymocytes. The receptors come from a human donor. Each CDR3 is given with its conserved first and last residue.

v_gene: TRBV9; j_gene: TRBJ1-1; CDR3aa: CASSVGLEANTEAFF
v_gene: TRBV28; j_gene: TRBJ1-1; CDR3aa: CASSRGELHTEAFF
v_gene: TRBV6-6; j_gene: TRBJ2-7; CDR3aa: CASSYSGTLEQYF
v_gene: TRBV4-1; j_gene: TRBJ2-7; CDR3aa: CASSPSLGRGSYEQYF
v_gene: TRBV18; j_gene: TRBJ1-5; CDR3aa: CASSLMLLIEQGPGGNQPQHF
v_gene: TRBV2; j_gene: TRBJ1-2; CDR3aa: CASIDEGAYGYTF
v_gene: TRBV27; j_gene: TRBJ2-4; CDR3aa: CASSSTRVAKNIQYF
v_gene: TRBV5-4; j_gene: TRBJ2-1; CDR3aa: CASSFRDEQFF
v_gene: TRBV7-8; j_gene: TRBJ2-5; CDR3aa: CASSLDRVSYKETQYF
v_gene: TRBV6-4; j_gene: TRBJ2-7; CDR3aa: CASSPTGGLYEQYF
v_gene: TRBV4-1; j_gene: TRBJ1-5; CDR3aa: CASSPHPLQGSRQPQHF
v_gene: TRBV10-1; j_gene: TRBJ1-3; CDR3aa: CASSESDRVHTGNTIYF
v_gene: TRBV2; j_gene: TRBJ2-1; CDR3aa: CASSERTSWGDEQFF
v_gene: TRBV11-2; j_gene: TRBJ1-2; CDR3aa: CASSLVWRGRYGYTF
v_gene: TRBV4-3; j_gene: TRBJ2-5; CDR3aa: CASSQKTDQETQYF
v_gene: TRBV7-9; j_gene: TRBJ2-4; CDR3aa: CASSSRGTGGLNIQYF
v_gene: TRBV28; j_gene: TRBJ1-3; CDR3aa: CASSRREGGSGNTIYF
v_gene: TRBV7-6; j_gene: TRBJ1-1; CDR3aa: CASSEGQGGAFF
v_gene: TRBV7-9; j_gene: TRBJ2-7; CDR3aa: CASSPPSGSIIDEQYF
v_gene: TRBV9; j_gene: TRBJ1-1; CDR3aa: CASSVVVPIQNYTEAFF
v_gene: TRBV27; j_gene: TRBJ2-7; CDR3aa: CASSLDWEGTYEQYF
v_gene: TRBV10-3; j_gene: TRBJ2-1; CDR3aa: CAISEPSFGGQVGDEQFF
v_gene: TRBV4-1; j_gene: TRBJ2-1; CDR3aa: CASSPTVDNEQFF
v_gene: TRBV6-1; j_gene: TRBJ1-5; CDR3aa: CASSDPWTGRNNQPQHF
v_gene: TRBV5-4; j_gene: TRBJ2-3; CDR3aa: CASSVEANSATDTQYF
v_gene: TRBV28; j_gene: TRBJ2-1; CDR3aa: CASSLQPSSREQFF
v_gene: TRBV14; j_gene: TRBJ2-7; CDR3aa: CASSPLSRDRVYEQYF
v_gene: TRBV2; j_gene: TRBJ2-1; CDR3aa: CASSPDRRAYNEQFF
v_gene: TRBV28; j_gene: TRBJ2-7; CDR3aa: CASSPPRGGAGYEQYF
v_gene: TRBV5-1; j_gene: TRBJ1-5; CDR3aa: CASSPDSDQPQHF
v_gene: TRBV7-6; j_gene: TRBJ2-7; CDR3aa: CASSSASASYEQYF
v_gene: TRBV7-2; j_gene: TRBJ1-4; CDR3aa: CASSLAGGLPEKLFF
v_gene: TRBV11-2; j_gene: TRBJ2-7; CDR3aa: CASSLDLGTGFYEQYF
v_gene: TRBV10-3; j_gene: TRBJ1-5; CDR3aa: CAISRGPLNQPQHF
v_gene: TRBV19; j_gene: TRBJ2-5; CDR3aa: CASSIGTSPQETQYF
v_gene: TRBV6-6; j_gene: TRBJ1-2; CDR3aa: CASRPGAYYGYTF
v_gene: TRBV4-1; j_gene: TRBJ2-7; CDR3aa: CASSQAMSRADSYHNYEQYF
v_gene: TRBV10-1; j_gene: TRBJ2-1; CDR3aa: CASSEINPLREGNNEQFF
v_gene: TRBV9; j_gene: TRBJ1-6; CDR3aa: CASSVGVVYNSPLHF
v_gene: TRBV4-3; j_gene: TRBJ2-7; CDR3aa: CASSQNIESSYEQYF
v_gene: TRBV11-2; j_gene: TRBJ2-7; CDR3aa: CASSLEALEQYF
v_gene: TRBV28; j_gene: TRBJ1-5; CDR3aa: CASSSWGQPQHF
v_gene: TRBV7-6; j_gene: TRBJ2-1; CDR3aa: CASSLVSGYNEQFF
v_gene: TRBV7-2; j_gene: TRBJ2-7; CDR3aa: CASSSGIAWACEQYF
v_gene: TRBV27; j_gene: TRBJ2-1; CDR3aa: CASSLLAVGDNEQFF
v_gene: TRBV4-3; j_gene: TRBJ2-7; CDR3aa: CASSQELAELTYEQYF
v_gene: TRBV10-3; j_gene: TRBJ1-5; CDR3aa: CAICQGGNQPQHF
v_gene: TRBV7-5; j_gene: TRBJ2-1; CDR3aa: CVRSLAGNEQFF
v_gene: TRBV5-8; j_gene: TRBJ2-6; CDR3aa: CASSLVHGSSPGANVLTF
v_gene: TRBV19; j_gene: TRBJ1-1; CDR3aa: CASSPRTGYTEAFF